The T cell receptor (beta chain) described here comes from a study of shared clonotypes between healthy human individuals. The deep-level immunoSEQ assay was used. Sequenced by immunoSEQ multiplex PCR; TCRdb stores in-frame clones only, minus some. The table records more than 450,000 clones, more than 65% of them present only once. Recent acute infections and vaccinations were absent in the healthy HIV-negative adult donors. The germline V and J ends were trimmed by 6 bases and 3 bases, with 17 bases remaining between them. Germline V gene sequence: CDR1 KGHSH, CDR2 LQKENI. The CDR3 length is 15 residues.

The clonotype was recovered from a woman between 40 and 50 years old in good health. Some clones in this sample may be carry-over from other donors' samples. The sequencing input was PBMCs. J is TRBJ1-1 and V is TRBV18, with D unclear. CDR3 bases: TGTGCCAGCTCCCCTAACGCGGGGATGGACACTGAAGCTTTCTTT. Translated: CASSPNAGMDTEAFF.